The 10 T cell receptor beta chains presented below share a single source sample, sequenced in a study of blood T cells in healthy people across ages. Together with a sample-barcoded 5' primer, a J-beta primer mix was included in a second PCR lasting about 7 to 12 cycles. Via MiXCR, TCRdb re-called the 5' RACE reads, giving one row per CDR3 protein. The table shows about 1.5 million distinct CDR3 sequences, with roughly 43% occurring only once. Material: blood. The source is a woman under 30 in good health.

V usage is TRBV6-8 and J usage is TRBJ1-5; TRBD1 matches at 12 bases. This CDR3 region has 16 residues. The germline V gene has CDR1 MNHGY and CDR2 SAAAGT. Trimming at V came to 7 bases and at J to 6 bases, leaving 10 bases not matched to a gene. CDR3: CASNKPGQGASQPQHF. In nucleotides, the CDR3 is TGTGCCAGCAATAAACCGGGACAGGGGGCTAGTCAGCCCCAGCATTTT.

The chain carries TRBV6-2 or TRBV6-3 and TRBJ2-3; no clear D. Germline loops: CDR1 MNHEY, CDR2 SVGEGT. The CDR3 consists of 14 residues. Trimming shortened V by 8 bases and J by 0 bases, and 12 bases separated the two germline ends. The CDR3 DNA reads TGTGCCAGCGGCCAACTACTTAGCACAGATACGCAGTATTTT. Translated: CASGQLLSTDTQYF.

This clonotype has just a few counts. The chain uses TRBV20-1 and TRBJ1-6; no clear D. Trimming removed 3 bases at V and 9 bases at J, with 12 bases between. The CDR3 is 13 amino acids. Germline V gene data show CDR1 as DFQATT and CDR2 as SNEGSKA (reference sequence). This CDR3 reads CSASWRLRSPLHF. The CDR3 bases are TGCAGTGCTAGCTGGCGTCTTCGTTCACCCCTCCACTTT.

The chain carries TRBV5-1 and TRBJ1-2; D not resolved. Per germline, CDR1 SGHRS and CDR2 YFSETQ. This CDR3 is built from 13 residues. Trimming left V 0 bases short and J 3 bases short, with 6 bases between. In nucleotides, the CDR3 is TGCGCCAGCAGCTTGGATTCCGACTATGGCTACACCTTC. Translated: CASSLDSDYGYTF.

The J gene is TRBJ1-2, the V gene TRBV6-6; D remains unclear. From germline, CDR1 is MNHNY and CDR2 SVGAGI (reference sequence). The V and J ends lost 1 base and 7 bases respectively, with 19 bases between them. The CDR3 has 16 residues. This CDR3 is CASSYYIQKTACGYTF. The DNA for the CDR3 is TGTGCCAGCAGTTACTATATACAGAAAACCGCCTGTGGCTACACCTTC.

The J gene is TRBJ2-4, the V gene TRBV27; D unclear. CDR3 length equals 15 residues. Germline lookup yields CDR1 MNHEY and CDR2 SMNVEV (reference sequence). V was trimmed by 4 bases and J by 3 bases, leaving 13 bases between them. In DNA, the CDR3 is TGTGCCAGCAGTTCAAAGCCCCTGGGCAAAAACATTCAGTACTTC. It yields the protein CASSSKPLGKNIQYF.

This clonotype was observed at least ten times. This chain joins TRBV4-3 and TRBJ2-1; either TRBD1 or TRBD2 may supply D (5 bases each). Trimming took 0 bases from V and 0 from J, leaving 15 bases between them. The length of the CDR3 is 18 residues. Germline loops: CDR1 LGHNA, CDR2 YSLEER. The CDR3 sequence is CASSQDSPGPSSYNEQFF. The CDR3 DNA reads TGCGCCAGCAGCCAAGACTCCCCGGGACCAAGCTCCTACAATGAGCAGTTCTTC.

The CDR3 region is CASSQRLRYGYTF. The CDR3 DNA follows: TGCGCCAGCAGCCAAAGACTACGGTATGGCTACACCTTC. The chain has TRBV4-3 and TRBJ1-2; D is uncertain. CDR1 and CDR2 (germline): LGHNA, YSLEER. Trimming pared 2 bases from V and 5 bases from J, leaving 9 bases between. This CDR3 is 13 amino acids long.

This chain connects TRBV12-3 or TRBV12-4 to TRBJ2-2; the D is unclear. This CDR3 spans 15 amino acids. Trimming left V 6 bases short and J 5 bases short, with 16 bases between. The CDR3 bases are TGTGCCAGCAGCACCAGCCTCCTAGGGACCGGGGAGCTGTTTTTT. The encoded protein is CASSTSLLGTGELFF.

The chain couples TRBV4-3 to TRBJ2-7; D is possibly TRBD2 (5 bases). V was shortened by 0 bases and J by 0 bases, with 12 bases between the two germline ends. Germline V lookup: CDR1 LGHNA, CDR2 YSLEER. There are 16 residues in the CDR3. CDR3 sequence reads: CASSQDSRRPSYEQYF. The CDR3 DNA follows: TGCGCCAGCAGCCAAGATAGTAGGAGGCCCTCCTACGAGCAGTACTTC.